This T cell receptor beta chain was recorded in a study of cytomegalovirus exposure and HLA in healthy donors. The CDR3 contains 15 residues. Germline values: CDR1 MDHEN, CDR2 SYDVKM. V shed 8 bases and J shed 0 bases, with 14 bases lying between them. The PCR had 60 Vbeta and 13 Jbeta primers. Some clones are missing from TCRdb's copy, which holds only in-frame ones; the method was immunoSEQ multiplex PCR. The sample consists of 140,000 to 150,000 clones, around 77% of them appearing once. Study-wide points: A later analysis linked 15,000 to 20,000 TCR beta sequences to HLA alleles at 0.05 false discovery rate.

This clone came up once. Its antigen is undetermined. The rearrangement links TRBV28 to TRBJ1-3; D is possibly TRBD1 (5 bases). The sequence was collected from a woman between 35 and 50 years old in good health and CMV-seropositive. Sequencing input: PBMCs. CDR3 protein: CASQTGTDSGNTIYF. Written as DNA, the CDR3 is TGTGCCAGCCAAACAGGTACAGACTCTGGAAACACCATATATTTT.